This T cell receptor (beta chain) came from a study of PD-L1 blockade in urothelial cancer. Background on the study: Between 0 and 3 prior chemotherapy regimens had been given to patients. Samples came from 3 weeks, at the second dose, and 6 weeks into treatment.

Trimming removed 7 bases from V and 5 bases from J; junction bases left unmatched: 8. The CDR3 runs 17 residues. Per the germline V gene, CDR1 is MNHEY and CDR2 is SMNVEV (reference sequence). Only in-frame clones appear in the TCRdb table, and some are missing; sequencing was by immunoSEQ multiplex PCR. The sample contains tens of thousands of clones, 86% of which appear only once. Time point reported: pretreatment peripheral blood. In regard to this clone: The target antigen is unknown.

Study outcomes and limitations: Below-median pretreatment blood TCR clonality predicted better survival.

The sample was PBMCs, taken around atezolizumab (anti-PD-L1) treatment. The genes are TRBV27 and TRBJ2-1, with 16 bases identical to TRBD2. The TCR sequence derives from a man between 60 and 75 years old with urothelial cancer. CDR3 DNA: TGTGCCAGCACGGGGACTAGCGGGGGGGACCGAAACAATGAGCAGTTCTTC. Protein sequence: CASTGTSGGDRNNEQFF.